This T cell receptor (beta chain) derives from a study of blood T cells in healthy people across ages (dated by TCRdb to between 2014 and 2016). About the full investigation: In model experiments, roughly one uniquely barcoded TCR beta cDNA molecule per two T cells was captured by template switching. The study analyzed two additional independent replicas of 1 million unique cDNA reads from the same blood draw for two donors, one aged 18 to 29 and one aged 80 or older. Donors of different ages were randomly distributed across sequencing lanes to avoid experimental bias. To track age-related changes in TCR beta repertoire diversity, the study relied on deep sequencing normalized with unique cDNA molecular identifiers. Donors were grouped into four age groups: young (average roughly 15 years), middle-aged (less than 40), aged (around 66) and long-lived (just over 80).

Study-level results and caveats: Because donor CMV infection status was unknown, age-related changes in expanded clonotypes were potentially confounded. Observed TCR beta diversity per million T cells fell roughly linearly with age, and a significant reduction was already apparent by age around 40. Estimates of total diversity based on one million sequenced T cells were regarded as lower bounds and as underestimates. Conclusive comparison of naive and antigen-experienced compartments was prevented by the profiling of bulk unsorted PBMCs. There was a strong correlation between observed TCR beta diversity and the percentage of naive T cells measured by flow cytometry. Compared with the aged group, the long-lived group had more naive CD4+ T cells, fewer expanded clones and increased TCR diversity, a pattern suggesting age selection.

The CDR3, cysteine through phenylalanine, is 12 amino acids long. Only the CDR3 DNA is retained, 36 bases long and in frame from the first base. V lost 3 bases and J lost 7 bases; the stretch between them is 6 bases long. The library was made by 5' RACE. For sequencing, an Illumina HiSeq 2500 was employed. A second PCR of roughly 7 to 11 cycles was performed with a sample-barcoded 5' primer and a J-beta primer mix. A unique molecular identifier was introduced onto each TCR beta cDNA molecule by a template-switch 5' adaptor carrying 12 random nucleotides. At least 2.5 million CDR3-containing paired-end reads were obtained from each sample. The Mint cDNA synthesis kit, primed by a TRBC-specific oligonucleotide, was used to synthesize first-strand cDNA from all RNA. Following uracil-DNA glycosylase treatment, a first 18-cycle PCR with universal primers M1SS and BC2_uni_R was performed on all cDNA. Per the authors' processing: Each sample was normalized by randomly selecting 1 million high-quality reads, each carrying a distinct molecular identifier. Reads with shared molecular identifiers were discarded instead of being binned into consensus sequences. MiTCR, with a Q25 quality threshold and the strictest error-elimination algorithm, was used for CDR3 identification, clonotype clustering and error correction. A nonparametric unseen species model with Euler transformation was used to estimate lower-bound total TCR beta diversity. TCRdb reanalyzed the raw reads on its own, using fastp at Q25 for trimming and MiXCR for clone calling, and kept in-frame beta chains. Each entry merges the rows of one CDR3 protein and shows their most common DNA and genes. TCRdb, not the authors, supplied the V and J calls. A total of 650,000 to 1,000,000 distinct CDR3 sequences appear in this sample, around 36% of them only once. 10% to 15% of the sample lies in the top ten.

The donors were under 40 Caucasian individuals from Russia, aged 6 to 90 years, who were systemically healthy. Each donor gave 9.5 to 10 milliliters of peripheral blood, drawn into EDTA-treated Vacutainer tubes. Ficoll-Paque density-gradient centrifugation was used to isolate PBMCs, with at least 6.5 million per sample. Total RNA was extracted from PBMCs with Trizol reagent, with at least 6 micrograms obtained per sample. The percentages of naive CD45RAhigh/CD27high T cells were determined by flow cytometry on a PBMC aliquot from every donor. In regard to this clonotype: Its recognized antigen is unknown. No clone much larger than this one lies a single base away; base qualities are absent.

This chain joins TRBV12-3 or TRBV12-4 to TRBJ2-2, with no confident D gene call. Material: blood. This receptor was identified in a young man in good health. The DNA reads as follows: TGTGCCAGCAGTTTTTTAAGCGGGGAGCTGTTTTTT. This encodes CASSFLSGELFF.